This TCR beta chain appears in the sequencing data of a study of T-cell memory formation after mild COVID-19. Across the study: Clusters were largely donor specific.

Germline CDR1 is LNHDA and CDR2 is SQIVND (reference sequence). CDR3 length: 15 amino acids. Deletions cut 4 bases from V and 2 bases from J, with 12 bases between. Constant-segment primers served in 5'RACE that generated TCR alpha and TCR beta cDNA libraries bearing sample barcodes and UMIs. TCRdb reprocessed the 5' RACE reads via MiXCR and lists one record per CDR3 protein. The table shows 300,000 to 400,000 distinct CDR3 sequences, with 20% to 25% occurring only once. Study-wide results and limits: Mostly located in CM and EM were contracting CD4+ clones, with contracting CD8+ clones located in EMRA. Prior to infection, memory already included some responding clones, suggesting cross-reactive memory joined.

This clonotype has a handful of counts. Antigen specificity is unknown. The chain carries TRBV19 and TRBJ2-1; no firm D call. The sequenced sample consisted of PBMCs or a T cell subset sorted from them (not recorded which). This TCR was sampled from an adult woman who had mild COVID-19 (a few samples of this study predate the infection). Cell type and time point are not known. The CDR3 region is CASSTRSGPYNEQFF. The CDR3 nucleotides read TGTGCCAGTAGTACAAGGTCCGGGCCCTACAATGAGCAGTTCTTC.